This TCR beta chain derives from a study of T cell responses to AZD1222 COVID-19 vaccine. Study-level findings and limits: Of the AZD1222 recipients, only 5 or 6 were seropositive at baseline.

TCRdb keeps only in-frame clones here, not all; method: immunoSEQ multiplex PCR. The sample shows 90,000 to 150,000 clones, around 86% of them seen only once. Germline CDR1 is MNHEY and CDR2 is SMNVEV (reference sequence). J gave up 1 base and V 6 bases, and 9 bases lay outside the gene matches. The CDR3 contains 16 residues. Regarding this clone: Its antigen is unidentified.

The sequenced sample was peripheral blood, obtained on day 0 of AZD1222 vaccination. V is TRBV27 and J is TRBJ2-3; 8 bases line up with TRBD2. The origin of this receptor is an adult in good health. The CDR3 nucleotides are TGTGCCAGCAGCCTACTAGCGGCTCGGCGCACAGATACGCAGTATTTT. Its protein is CASSLLAARRTDTQYF.